This TCR beta chain comes out of a study of OX40 agonist ivuxolimab in advanced cancers. Study overall: Patients received the agonistic anti-OX40 (CD134) antibody ivuxolimab.

This clone was seen a handful of times. Its antigen remains unknown. Any history of autoimmune disease or systemic immunosuppression disqualified patients. The protocol was immunoSEQ multiplex PCR, while the TCRdb copy is restricted to in-frame clones and leaves out a portion. The repertoire holds about 85,000 clones, approximately 83% seen once, with roughly 2% in the top ten. This CDR3 comprises 14 residues. CDR1 is SNHLY, CDR2 FYNNEI, per germline. Deletions cut 1 base from V and 3 bases from J, with 7 bases between. General study results and limits: In the expanded peripheral T cells, antigen specificity was never determined. Partial responders dosed at 0.1-3.0 mg/kg displayed clonal expansion ranking among the lowest.

The receptor comes from an adult with an advanced solid tumor such as melanoma, head and neck, liver or kidney cancer. The J gene is TRBJ1-5, the V gene TRBV2, with D hard to call. Here the sequenced sample was CD4+ or CD8+ T cells sorted from blood, taken in a trial of the OX40 agonist ivuxolimab. For the CDR3, the DNA is TGTGCCAGCAGTGAAGACAGTAACAATCAGCCCCAGCATTTT. The encoded protein is CASSEDSNNQPQHF.